The rows below give T cell receptor beta chains drawn from one sample of a study of Ad26.COV2.S vaccination and SARS-CoV-2 variants. Sequencing was performed with immunoSEQ multiplex PCR; in TCRdb, only in-frame clones are kept and a portion is missing. The table has around 350,000 clones, about 90% seen once. Sequenced here: peripheral blood, sampled after recovery from COVID-19. Receptors were obtained from a human donor who had recovered from COVID-19. CDR3s include the opening cysteine and the closing phenylalanine or tryptophan. Each record gives: CDR3 length, clone size, J gene, V gene, D gene, CDR3 protein, CDR3 DNA. The D gene is left open where the match is weak. Size is stated for part of the rows, as once, few or many counts, or as a class when the clone is expanded.

>13|NA|TRBJ1-5|TRBV6-5|NA
CASSSRVNQPQHF
TGTGCCAGCAGTTCCAGGGTCAATCAGCCCCAGCATTTT
>14|NA|TRBJ1-1|TRBV5-6|NA
CASSYLGAFPEAFF
TGTGCCAGCAGCTACTTAGGGGCGTTCCCTGAAGCTTTCTTT
>13|NA|TRBJ2-7|TRBV11-1|NA
CASSRRGGREQYF
TGTGCCAGCAGCCGTAGGGGGGGAAGGGAGCAGTACTTC
>15|NA|TRBJ1-1|TRBV5-4|NA
CASSLVNREVTEAFF
TGTGCCAGCAGCTTGGTGAACAGGGAAGTCACTGAAGCTTTCTTT
>15|NA|TRBJ2-1|TRBV27|TRBD2
CASSFLAGGNNEQFF
TGTGCCAGCAGTTTTCTAGCGGGGGGGAACAATGAGCAGTTCTTC
>14|once|TRBJ1-1|TRBV6-5|NA
CASSTGTVNTEAFF
TGTGCCAGCAGTACCGGGACTGTGAACACTGAAGCTTTCTTT
>15|NA|TRBJ2-5|TRBV4-3|NA
CASSQDPGLGETQYF
TGCGCCAGCAGCCAAGATCCGGGGTTGGGAGAGACCCAGTACTTC
>18|NA|TRBJ2-2|TRBV9|TRBD2
CASSVGLAGAIVTGELFF
TGTGCCAGCAGCGTAGGACTAGCGGGGGCGATAGTCACCGGGGAGCTGTTTTTT
>14|once|TRBJ2-2|TRBV10-3|NA
CAISESTDWRELFF
TGTGCCATCAGTGAGTCGACAGACTGGAGGGAGCTGTTTTTT
>14|NA|TRBJ2-3|TRBV18|NA
CASSRLMGPDTQYF
TGTGCCAGCTCACGACTTATGGGGCCAGATACGCAGTATTTT
>14|NA|TRBJ2-5|TRBV27|NA
CASSFVTNQETQYF
TGTGCCAGCAGTTTTGTCACAAATCAAGAGACCCAGTACTTC
>13|NA|TRBJ2-1|TRBV29-1|TRBD2
CSVPPSGYNEQFF
TGCAGCGTTCCCCCTAGCGGGTACAATGAGCAGTTCTTC
>11|NA|TRBJ2-7|TRBV29-1|NA
CSGRESYEQYF
TGCAGCGGAAGGGAGTCCTACGAGCAGTACTTC
>13|NA|TRBJ2-1|TRBV6-6|NA
CASSLASYNEQFF
TGTGCCAGCAGCCTTGCTTCCTACAATGAGCAGTTCTTC
>13|NA|TRBJ1-1|TRBV12-3/TRBV12-4|NA
CASSIRDTAEAFF
TGTGCCAGCAGTATCCGGGACACCGCTGAAGCTTTCTTT
>14|few|TRBJ2-7|TRBV6-6|NA
CASSYVDGTYEQYF
TGTGCCAGCAGTTACGTGGACGGGACCTACGAGCAGTACTTC
>16|NA|TRBJ2-2|TRBV13|NA
CASSYIHLKGTGELFF
TGTGCCAGCAGCTACATCCACCTGAAAGGTACCGGGGAGCTGTTTTTT
>16|NA|TRBJ2-1|TRBV12-5|TRBD2
CASGPPGLAVDNEQFF
TGTGCTAGTGGTCCCCCGGGACTAGCGGTAGACAATGAGCAGTTCTTC
>14|NA|TRBJ2-5|TRBV4-1|NA
CASSQGRPQETQYF
TGCGCCAGCAGCCAAGGGCGCCCCCAAGAGACCCAGTACTTC
>17|NA|TRBJ2-2|TRBV7-6|NA
CASSLLLGGAGTGELFF
TGTGCCAGCAGCTTACTTTTGGGGGGCGCGGGAACCGGGGAGCTGTTTTTT
>14|NA|TRBJ2-7|TRBV5-4|TRBD1
CASSLLGQGSEQYF
TGTGCCAGCAGCTTGTTAGGACAGGGGTCCGAGCAGTACTTC
>12|NA|TRBJ2-3|TRBV18|NA
CASSPGEDTQYF
TGTGCCAGCTCACCAGGAGAAGATACGCAGTATTTT
>13|NA|TRBJ2-5|TRBV14|NA
CASSRTGTETQYF
TGTGCCAGCAGCCGCACAGGAACAGAGACCCAGTACTTC
>18|NA|TRBJ2-2|TRBV5-1|TRBD1
CASSAPGQGPQAGGELFF
TGCGCCAGCAGCGCGCCGGGACAGGGCCCCCAGGCTGGCGGGGAGCTGTTTTTT
>15|NA|TRBJ2-4|TRBV6-1|NA
CASSEQGTTKNIQYF
TGTGCCAGCAGTGAACAGGGGACTACCAAAAACATTCAGTACTTC
>12|NA|TRBJ2-7|TRBV19|NA
CASSIEPSEQYF
TGTGCCAGTAGTATAGAACCCAGCGAGCAGTACTTC
>16|NA|TRBJ2-5|TRBV7-2|TRBD2
CASSSTPLAGQETQYF
TGTGCCAGCAGCTCGACCCCCTTAGCGGGGCAAGAGACCCAGTACTTC
>16|once|TRBJ1-1|TRBV5-6|NA
CASSPNYQDLNTEAFF
TGTGCCAGCAGCCCAAACTACCAAGACTTGAACACTGAAGCTTTCTTT
>13|NA|TRBJ1-6|TRBV10-3|NA
CAISEGYNSPLHF
TGTGCCATCAGTGAGGGTTATAATTCACCCCTCCACTTT
>15|few|TRBJ1-2|TRBV2|NA
CASSELRQDAYGYTF
TGTGCCAGCAGTGAACTCCGACAGGACGCGTATGGCTACACCTTC
>15|NA|TRBJ1-3|TRBV6-5|NA
CASSPQPYSGNTIYF
TGTGCCAGCAGTCCCCAGCCCTACTCTGGAAACACCATATATTTT
>14|once|TRBJ1-1|TRBV27|NA
CASNPRGMNTEAFF
TGTGCCAGCAACCCCAGGGGTATGAACACTGAAGCTTTCTTT
>15|NA|TRBJ2-3|TRBV7-9|TRBD1
CASSYRDRLTDTQYF
TGTGCCAGCAGCTACCGGGACAGGCTCACAGATACGCAGTATTTT
>14|few|TRBJ2-2|TRBV10-1|NA
CASSENLGAGELFF
TGCGCCAGCAGTGAGAATTTGGGGGCCGGGGAGCTGTTTTTT
>15|NA|TRBJ2-7|TRBV5-4|NA
CASSAGTIPSDEQYF
TGTGCCAGCAGCGCCGGGACGATCCCTTCCGACGAGCAGTACTTC
>15|once|TRBJ2-5|TRBV11-2|NA
CASSLEIAFQETQYF
TGTGCCAGCAGCTTAGAAATAGCGTTCCAAGAGACCCAGTACTTC
>13|NA|TRBJ1-5|TRBV29-1|NA
CSVEMGGRQPQHF
TGCAGCGTTGAAATGGGGGGACGTCAGCCCCAGCATTTT
>15|NA|TRBJ1-5|TRBV7-2|TRBD1
CASSFPGTGNQPQHF
TGTGCCAGCAGCTTCCCGGGGACAGGGAACCAGCCCCAGCATTTT
>18|NA|TRBJ2-5|TRBV4-2|TRBD2
CASSQGTSGGAFQETQYF
TGTGCCAGCAGCCAAGGGACTAGCGGGGGAGCCTTCCAAGAGACCCAGTACTTC
>15|NA|TRBJ1-5|TRBV7-6|NA
CASSLDLGASQPQHF
TGTGCCAGCAGCTTGGATTTGGGGGCGAGTCAGCCCCAGCATTTT
>13|NA|TRBJ2-2|TRBV7-9|TRBD1
CASSFTGAGELFF
TGTGCCAGCAGCTTCACAGGGGCGGGGGAGCTGTTTTTT
>15|NA|TRBJ1-4|TRBV9|TRBD1
CASSYGTGENEKLFF
TGTGCCAGCAGCTATGGGACAGGGGAAAATGAAAAACTGTTTTTT
>14|NA|TRBJ1-6|TRBV2|TRBD1
CASIGGQGASPLHF
TGTGCCAGCATAGGGGGGCAGGGGGCTTCACCCCTCCACTTT
>14|NA|TRBJ1-1|TRBV6-6|NA
CASSYSADPVGAFF
TGTGCCAGCAGTTACAGCGCAGACCCAGTTGGGGCTTTCTTT
>14|NA|TRBJ1-1|TRBV6-6|TRBD1
CASRRQGRNTEAFF
TGTGCCAGCAGAAGACAGGGTAGGAACACTGAAGCTTTCTTT
>12|NA|TRBJ2-5|TRBV5-8|NA
CASSRPGETQYF
TGTGCCAGCAGCCGCCCCGGGGAGACCCAGTACTTC
>14|NA|TRBJ2-1|TRBV19|NA
CASSTPGTSNEQFF
TGTGCCAGTAGTACCCCCGGGACCTCCAATGAGCAGTTCTTC
>15|NA|TRBJ2-7|TRBV6-5|NA
CASSYSQSTSYEQYF
TGTGCCAGCAGTTACTCTCAAAGTACCTCATACGAGCAGTACTTC
>13|NA|TRBJ2-3|TRBV5-4|NA
CASSLGNADTQYF
TGTGCCAGCAGCTTGGGTAACGCAGATACGCAGTATTTT
>15|NA|TRBJ2-7|TRBV5-5|NA
CASSRAGTSTYEQYF
TGTGCCAGCAGCCGGGCCGGGACGAGTACCTACGAGCAGTACTTC
>16|once|TRBJ2-3|TRBV9|NA
CASSGIAGVLTDTQYF
TGTGCCAGCAGCGGGATAGCAGGGGTCCTCACAGATACGCAGTATTTT
>16|NA|TRBJ1-2|TRBV5-6|TRBD1
CASSLNSWTGNYGYTF
TGTGCCAGCAGTTTGAACTCCTGGACAGGGAACTATGGCTACACCTTC
>13|NA|TRBJ1-1|TRBV9|NA
CASSAGGGTEAFF
TGTGCCAGCAGCGCGGGTGGGGGCACTGAAGCTTTCTTT